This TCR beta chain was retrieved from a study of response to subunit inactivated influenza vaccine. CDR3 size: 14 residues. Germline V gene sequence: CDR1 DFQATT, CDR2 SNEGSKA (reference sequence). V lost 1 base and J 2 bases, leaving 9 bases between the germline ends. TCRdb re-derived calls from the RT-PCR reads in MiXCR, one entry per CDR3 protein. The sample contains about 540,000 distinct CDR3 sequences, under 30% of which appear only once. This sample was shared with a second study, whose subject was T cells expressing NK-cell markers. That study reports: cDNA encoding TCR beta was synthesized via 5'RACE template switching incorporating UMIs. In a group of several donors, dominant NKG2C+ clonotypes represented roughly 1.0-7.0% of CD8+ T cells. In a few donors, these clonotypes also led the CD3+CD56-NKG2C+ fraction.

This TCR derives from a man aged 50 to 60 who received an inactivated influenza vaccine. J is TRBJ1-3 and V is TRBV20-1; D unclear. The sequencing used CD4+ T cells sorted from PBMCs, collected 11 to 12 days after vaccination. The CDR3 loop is CSARAVSAGNTIYF. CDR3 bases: TGCAGTGCTAGAGCCGTGTCAGCTGGAAACACCATATATTTT.